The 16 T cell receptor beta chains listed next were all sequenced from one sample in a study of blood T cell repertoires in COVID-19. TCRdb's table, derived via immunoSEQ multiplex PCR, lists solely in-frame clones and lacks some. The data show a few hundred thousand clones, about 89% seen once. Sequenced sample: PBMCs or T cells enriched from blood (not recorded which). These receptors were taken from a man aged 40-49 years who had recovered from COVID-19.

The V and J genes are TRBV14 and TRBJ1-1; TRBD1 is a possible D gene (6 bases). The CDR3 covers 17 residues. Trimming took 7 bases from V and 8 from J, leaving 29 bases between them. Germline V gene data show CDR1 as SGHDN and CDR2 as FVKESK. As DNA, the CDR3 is TGTGCCAGCAACCCACTTCGGGGGGGCGCGAGCCGGGCAGAAGCTTTCTTT. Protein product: CASNPLRGGASRAEAFF.

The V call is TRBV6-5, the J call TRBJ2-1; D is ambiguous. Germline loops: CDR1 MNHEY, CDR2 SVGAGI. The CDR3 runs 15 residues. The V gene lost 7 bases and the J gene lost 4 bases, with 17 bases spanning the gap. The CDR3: CASTGVAPSYNEQFF. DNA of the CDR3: TGTGCCAGCACAGGCGTGGCCCCGTCGTACAATGAGCAGTTCTTC.

This CDR3 is CASSLERGPRDGYTF. In nucleotides, the CDR3 is TGTGCCAGCAGCTTAGAAAGGGGGCCTCGGGATGGCTACACCTTC. This chain joins TRBV7-9 and TRBJ1-2, with TRBD1 identical over 7 bases. This CDR3 region has 15 residues. Per germline, CDR1 SEHNR and CDR2 FQNEAQ (reference sequence). V dropped 1 base and J dropped 6; count of bases not matched to a gene: 8.

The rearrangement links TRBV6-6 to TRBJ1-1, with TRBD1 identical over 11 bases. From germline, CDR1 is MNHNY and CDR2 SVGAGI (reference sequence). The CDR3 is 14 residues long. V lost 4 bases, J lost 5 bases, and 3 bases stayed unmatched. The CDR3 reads CASSSGQGATEAFF. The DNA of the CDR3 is TGTGCCAGCAGTTCCGGACAGGGGGCGACTGAAGCTTTCTTT.

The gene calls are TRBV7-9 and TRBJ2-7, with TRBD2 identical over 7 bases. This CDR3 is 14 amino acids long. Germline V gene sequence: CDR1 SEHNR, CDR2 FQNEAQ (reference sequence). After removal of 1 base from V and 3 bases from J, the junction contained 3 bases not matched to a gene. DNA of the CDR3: TGTGCCAGCAGCTTAGATGGGGGGGTCTACGAGCAGTACTTC. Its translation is CASSLDGGVYEQYF.

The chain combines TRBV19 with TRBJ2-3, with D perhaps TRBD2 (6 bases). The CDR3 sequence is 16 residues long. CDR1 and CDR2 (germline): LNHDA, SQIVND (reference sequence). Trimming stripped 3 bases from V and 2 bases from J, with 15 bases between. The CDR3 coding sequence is TGTGCCAGTAGTATTTGTTGCGGGACGTTCACAGATACGCAGTATTTT. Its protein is CASSICCGTFTDTQYF. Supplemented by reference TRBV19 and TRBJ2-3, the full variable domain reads DGGITQSPKYLFRKEGQNVTLSCEQNLNHDAMYWYRQDPGQGLRLIYYSQIVNDFQKGDIAEGYSVSREKKESFPLTVTSAQKNPTAFYLCASSICCGTFTDTQYFGPGTRLTVL.

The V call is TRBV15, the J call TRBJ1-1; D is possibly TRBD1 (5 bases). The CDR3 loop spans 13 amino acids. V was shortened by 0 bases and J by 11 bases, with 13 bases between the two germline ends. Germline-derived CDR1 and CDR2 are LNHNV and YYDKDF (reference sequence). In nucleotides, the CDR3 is TGTGCCACCAGCAGAGACGCAGGGTCCACGGCTTTCTTT. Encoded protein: CATSRDAGSTAFF.

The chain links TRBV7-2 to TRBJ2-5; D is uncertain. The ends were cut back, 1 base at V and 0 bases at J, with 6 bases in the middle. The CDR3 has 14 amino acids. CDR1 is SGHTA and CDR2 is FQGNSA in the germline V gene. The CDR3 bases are TGTGCCAGCAGCTTAGGAGTGTACCAAGAGACCCAGTACTTC. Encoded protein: CASSLGVYQETQYF.

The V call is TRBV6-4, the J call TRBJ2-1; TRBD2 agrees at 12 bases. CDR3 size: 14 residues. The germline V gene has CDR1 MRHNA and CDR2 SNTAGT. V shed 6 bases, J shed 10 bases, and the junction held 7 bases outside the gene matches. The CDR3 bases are TGTGCCAGCAGCGAACTAGCGGGGGGTGGCGAGCAGTTCTTC. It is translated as CASSELAGGGEQFF.

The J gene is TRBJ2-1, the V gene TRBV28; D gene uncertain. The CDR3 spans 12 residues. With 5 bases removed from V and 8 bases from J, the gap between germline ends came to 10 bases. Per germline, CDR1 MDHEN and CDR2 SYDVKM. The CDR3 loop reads CASSPFVHEQFF. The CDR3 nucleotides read TGTGCCAGCAGTCCCTTCGTCCATGAGCAGTTCTTC.

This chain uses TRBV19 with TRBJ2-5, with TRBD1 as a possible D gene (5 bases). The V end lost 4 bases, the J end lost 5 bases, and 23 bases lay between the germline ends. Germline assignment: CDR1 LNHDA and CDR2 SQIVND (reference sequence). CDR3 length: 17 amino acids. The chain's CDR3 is CASSTIGIQGKGETQYF. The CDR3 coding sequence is TGTGCCAGTAGTACAATAGGGATCCAAGGGAAGGGGGAGACCCAGTACTTC. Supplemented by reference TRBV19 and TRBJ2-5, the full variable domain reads DGGITQSPKYLFRKEGQNVTLSCEQNLNHDAMYWYRQDPGQGLRLIYYSQIVNDFQKGDIAEGYSVSREKKESFPLTVTSAQKNPTAFYLCASSTIGIQGKGETQYFGPGTRLLVL.

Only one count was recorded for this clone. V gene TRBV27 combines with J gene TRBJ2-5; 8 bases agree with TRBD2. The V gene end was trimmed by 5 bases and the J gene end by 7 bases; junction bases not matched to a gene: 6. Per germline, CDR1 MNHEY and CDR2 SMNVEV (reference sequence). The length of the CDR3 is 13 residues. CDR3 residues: CASSGPSGRTQYF. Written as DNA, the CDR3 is TGTGCCAGCAGTGGACCAAGCGGGAGGACCCAGTACTTC.

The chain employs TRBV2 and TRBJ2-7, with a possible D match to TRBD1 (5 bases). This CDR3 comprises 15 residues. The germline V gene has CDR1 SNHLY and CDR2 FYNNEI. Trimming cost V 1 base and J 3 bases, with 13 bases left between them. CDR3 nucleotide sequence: TGTGCCAGCAGTGAAGGGAAAGGGGTCCACTACGAGCAGTACTTC. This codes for CASSEGKGVHYEQYF.

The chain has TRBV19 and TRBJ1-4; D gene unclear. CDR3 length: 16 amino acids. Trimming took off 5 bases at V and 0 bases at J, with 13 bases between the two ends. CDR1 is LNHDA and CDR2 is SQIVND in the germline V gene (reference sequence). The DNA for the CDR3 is TGTGCCAGTAGTCTCCAGACATCCGCAACTAATGAAAAACTGTTTTTT. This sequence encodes CASSLQTSATNEKLFF.

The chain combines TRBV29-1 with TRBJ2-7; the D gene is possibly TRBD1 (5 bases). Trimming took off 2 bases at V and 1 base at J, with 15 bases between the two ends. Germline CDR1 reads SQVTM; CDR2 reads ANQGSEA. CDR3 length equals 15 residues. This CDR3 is CSVENGADMSYEQYF. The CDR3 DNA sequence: TGCAGCGTTGAAAATGGGGCCGATATGTCCTACGAGCAGTACTTC.

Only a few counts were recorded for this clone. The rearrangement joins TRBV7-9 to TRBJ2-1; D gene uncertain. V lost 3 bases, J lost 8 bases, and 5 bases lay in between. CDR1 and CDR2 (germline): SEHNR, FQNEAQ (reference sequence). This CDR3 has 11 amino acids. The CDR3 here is CASSFSDEQFF. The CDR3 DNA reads TGTGCCAGCAGCTTTTCAGATGAGCAGTTCTTC.